This passage covers 30 T cell receptor beta chains from one sample sequenced in a study of CD8 T cells in ankylosing spondylitis. General study results and limits: About 8 highly homologous variants made up a TCR beta motif, and this motif appeared characteristic of ankylosing spondylitis blood.

Each CDR3 protein gets one entry after TCRdb re-called the 5' RACE reads with MiXCR. This sample yields around 770,000 distinct CDR3 sequences, of which around 20% are seen a single time; about 20% belongs to the top ten. No antigen has been identified for these receptors. The sequenced sample was blood, either unsorted or a sorted T cell fraction (not recorded which). Receptors originate from a male donor with ankylosing spondylitis.

The gene calls are TRBV6-2 or TRBV6-3 and TRBJ1-4, with 8 nucleotides matching TRBD1. V lost 7 bases and J lost 8; bases outside the gene matches: 6. The CDR3 contains 13 residues. Germline values: CDR1 MNHEY, CDR2 SVGEGT. CDR3 sequence (DNA): TGTGCCAGCAACGACAGGGGTGACGAAAAACTGTTTTTT. Its protein is CASNDRGDEKLFF.

This chain joins TRBV7-9 and TRBJ2-7; D not resolved. The CDR3 extends over 14 amino acids. Trimming removed 5 bases at V and 3 bases at J, with 14 bases between. Germline CDR1 SEHNR, CDR2 FQNEAQ (reference sequence). The CDR3 DNA reads TGTGCCAGCAGCCGCCTTGGTTCCGACTACGAGCAGTACTTC. Residues: CASSRLGSDYEQYF.

This chain joins TRBV9 and TRBJ2-3; D possibly corresponds to TRBD1 (5 bases). Trimming took off 3 bases at V and 0 bases at J, with 14 bases between the two ends. Germline V gene data show CDR1 as SGDLS and CDR2 as YYNGEE. The CDR3 runs 16 residues. The CDR3 here is CASSARPDRSTDTQYF. CDR3 DNA: TGTGCCAGCAGCGCCCGCCCTGACAGAAGCACAGATACGCAGTATTTT. The full variable domain, rest sourced from reference TRBV9 and TRBJ2-3, is DSGVTQTPKHLITATGQRVTLRCSPRSGDLSVYWYQQSLDQGLQFLIQYYNGEERAKGNILERFSAQQFPDLHSELNLSSLELGDSALYFCASSARPDRSTDTQYFGPGTRLTVL.

This chain links TRBV29-1 with TRBJ2-7; D gene ambiguous. Germline loops: CDR1 SQVTM, CDR2 ANQGSEA. V lost 7 bases and J 1 base, leaving 14 bases between the germline ends. The length of the CDR3 is 13 residues. The CDR3 nucleotides are TGCAGCGCCTCTGGAGAGACATCCTACGAGCAGTACTTC. Amino acids: CSASGETSYEQYF.

The rearrangement uses TRBV28 and TRBJ1-1; possibly TRBD1 for D (5 bases). CDR1 and CDR2 (germline): MDHEN, SYDVKM. V lost 3 bases and J 11 bases, leaving 19 bases between the germline ends. CDR3 length: 14 residues. Written as DNA, the CDR3 is TGTGCCAGCAGTTTTAGTTGGGGCGGTAAGGTGGCTTTCTTT. Translating gives CASSFSWGGKVAFF.

This clonotype was recorded at least ten times. The chain uses TRBV4-1 and TRBJ2-5; 7 nucleotides align to TRBD2. The CDR3 runs to 16 residues. Per germline, CDR1 MGHRA and CDR2 YSYEKL. V lost 4 bases and J lost 2; bases outside the gene matches: 10. The CDR3 is CASSPGTGLQQETQYF. CDR3 DNA: TGCGCCAGCAGCCCAGGTACGGGACTACAGCAAGAGACCCAGTACTTC.

This rearrangement joins TRBV7-2 to TRBJ2-1; 8 bases align to TRBD1. Germline loops: CDR1 SGHTA, CDR2 FQGNSA. This CDR3 is built from 14 residues. Germline trimming cut 6 bases from V and 8 bases from J; bases unmatched to any gene: 9. The CDR3 region is CASSREQGAYEQFF. The CDR3 DNA reads as TGTGCCAGCAGTAGAGAGCAGGGGGCCTATGAGCAGTTCTTC.

This clonotype was found a few times. The chain links TRBV4-1 to TRBJ1-2; 8 bases map to TRBD1. V shed 1 base and J 4 bases; nucleotides not matched to a gene: 8. The CDR3 loop spans 16 amino acids. Germline-derived CDR1 and CDR2 are MGHRA and YSYEKL. The CDR3 sequence: CASSQVQTGARYGYTF. For the CDR3, the DNA is TGCGCCAGCAGCCAAGTACAGACAGGGGCTCGCTATGGCTACACCTTC.

The rearrangement joins TRBV20-1 to TRBJ2-4; 8 bases are a match to TRBD1. V lost 1 base, J lost 0 bases, and 8 bases stayed unmatched. The CDR3 totals 17 residues. Germline CDR1 and CDR2: DFQATT and SNEGSKA (reference sequence). CDR3 sequence (DNA): TGCAGTGCTAGAGCAGGAGGACAGGGCCGAGCCAAAAACATTCAGTACTTC. This translates into CSARAGGQGRAKNIQYF.

This clonotype was counted between two and nine times. V gene TRBV12-3 or TRBV12-4 combines with J gene TRBJ1-2; 8 nucleotides line up with TRBD1. The CDR3 contains 14 residues. The junction had 5 bases not matched to a gene; V was cut back by 5 bases and J by 3 bases. The CDR3 spells CASSADRVDYGYTF. Here the CDR3 DNA reads TGTGCCAGCAGTGCGGACAGGGTCGACTATGGCTACACCTTC.

This clonotype was seen repeatedly, ten times or more. The chain combines TRBV25-1 with TRBJ1-4; 8 bases match TRBD1. With V trimmed by 6 bases and J by 4 bases, 16 bases remained unmatched. The CDR3 is made up of 18 amino acids. Looked up from germline, CDR1 is MGHDK and CDR2 is SYGVNS. The CDR3 DNA sequence: TGTGCCAGCAGGGGGGCTGACAGGGGATTGCGTTATAATGAAAAACTGTTTTTT. Translation gives CASRGADRGLRYNEKLFF.

The gene calls are TRBV28 and TRBJ2-7; D gene unclear. The germline V gene encodes CDR1 MDHEN and CDR2 SYDVKM. This CDR3 comprises 13 residues. V dropped 5 bases and J dropped 0 bases, with 8 bases sitting between them. The CDR3 nucleotides read TGTGCCAGCAGTGGTCCTATCTCCTACGAGCAGTACTTC. Translation gives CASSGPISYEQYF.

The V and J genes are TRBV12-3 or TRBV12-4 and TRBJ2-2, with D possibly TRBD2 on 5 matching bases. The CDR3 runs to 15 residues. V gave up 3 bases and J gave up 0 bases, with 8 bases separating them. The CDR3 region is CASSFGVANTGELFF. CDR3 sequence (DNA): TGTGCCAGCAGTTTCGGGGTCGCGAACACCGGGGAGCTGTTTTTT.

The chain joins TRBV3-1 to TRBJ2-5; D is undetermined. Germline V lookup: CDR1 LGHDT, CDR2 YNNKEL (reference sequence). This CDR3 comprises 15 residues. Trimming shortened V by 0 bases and J by 5 bases, and 13 bases separated the two germline ends. CDR3 region: CASSQDLKLRETQYF. In DNA form, the CDR3 reads TGTGCCAGCAGCCAAGATCTTAAACTCCGGGAGACCCAGTACTTC.

This clonotype was seen a handful of times. V and J are TRBV30 and TRBJ1-3; D call uncertain. The CDR3 runs 15 residues. Germline V gene lookup returns CDR1 GTSNPN and CDR2 SVGIG (reference sequence). With 0 bases removed from V and 8 bases from J, the gap between germline ends came to 17 bases. Here the CDR3 reads CAWSVRAGVGDTIYF. CDR3 nucleotide sequence: TGTGCCTGGAGTGTTAGGGCAGGCGTTGGGGACACCATATATTTT.

This clonotype turned up a few times. This sequence joins TRBV2 and TRBJ2-1; D is undetermined. The V end lost 8 bases, the J end lost 8 bases, and 13 bases lay between the germline ends. This CDR3 is built from 12 residues. Germline CDR1 is SNHLY and CDR2 is FYNNEI. CDR3: CASETSLDEQFF. DNA of the CDR3: TGTGCCAGCGAGACTTCATTGGATGAGCAGTTCTTC.

This clonotype came up a few times. The gene calls are TRBV12-3 or TRBV12-4 and TRBJ1-6; D is unclear. Trimming pared 3 bases from V and 10 bases from J, leaving 13 bases between. The CDR3 loop spans 14 amino acids. CDR3 region: CASSFRSLTSPLHF. Written as DNA, the CDR3 is TGTGCCAGCAGTTTTCGTTCCCTCACCTCACCCCTCCACTTT.

The chain couples TRBV6-1 to TRBJ1-2; no clear D. V shed 6 bases and J shed 4 bases, with 12 bases lying between them. Germline-derived CDR1 and CDR2 are MNHNS and SASEGT. This CDR3 spans 13 amino acids. CDR3 residues: CASRRDSSYGYTF. CDR3 in DNA: TGTGCCAGCAGGCGCGACTCTTCCTATGGCTACACCTTC.

This clonotype has just a few counts. The chain is built from TRBV6-1 and TRBJ2-7, with 12 bases fitting TRBD1. The ends lost 6 bases at V and 5 bases at J; junction bases unmatched: 8. The germline CDR1 and CDR2 sequences are MNHNS and SASEGT. The CDR3 runs to 15 residues. In DNA form, the CDR3 reads TGTGCCAGCAGACGACAGGGACAGGGGGCTCACGAGCAGTACTTC. Translating gives CASRRQGQGAHEQYF.

The chain couples TRBV7-2 to TRBJ2-5, with a possible D match to TRBD1 (5 bases). Germline V gives CDR1 SGHTA, CDR2 FQGNSA. The V and J ends lost 4 bases and 5 bases respectively, with 8 bases between them. The CDR3 length is 12 residues. CDR3 coding DNA: TGTGCCAGCAGCTGGCCAGGGGAGACCCAGTACTTC. This encodes CASSWPGETQYF.

Ten or more counts support this clonotype. V usage is TRBV7-9 and J usage is TRBJ2-7; D is possibly TRBD1 or TRBD2 (5 bases each). Per the germline V gene, CDR1 is SEHNR and CDR2 is FQNEAQ (reference sequence). Trimming left V 4 bases short and J 0 bases short, with 13 bases between. This CDR3 contains 15 residues. The CDR3: CASSSPRGPSYEQYF. CDR3 in DNA: TGTGCCAGCAGCTCTCCCCGGGGCCCCTCCTACGAGCAGTACTTC.

The chain carries TRBV5-5 and TRBJ1-5; D uncertain. The CDR3 is made up of 16 amino acids. Germline loops: CDR1 SGHKS, CDR2 YYEKEE (reference sequence). V lost 3 bases and J 2 bases, leaving 15 bases between the germline ends. For the CDR3, the DNA is TGTGCCAGCAGCTCCCATCCCACGAATGGCAATCAGCCCCAGCATTTT. Translation: CASSSHPTNGNQPQHF.

This chain joins TRBV7-6 and TRBJ2-3, with D possibly TRBD2 on 7 matching bases. The ends were cut back, 5 bases at V and 2 bases at J, with 14 bases in the middle. Germline V gene lookup returns CDR1 SGHVS and CDR2 FNYEAQ. The CDR3 covers 15 residues. The CDR3 loop reads CASSLPGGHTDTQYF. DNA for the CDR3: TGTGCCAGCAGCCTTCCGGGGGGCCACACAGATACGCAGTATTTT. The full variable domain, rest sourced from reference TRBV7-6 and TRBJ2-3, is GAGVSQSPRYKVTKRGQDVALRCDPISGHVSLYWYRQALGQGPEFLTYFNYEAQQDKSGLPNDRFSAERPEGSISTLTIQRTEQRDSAMYRCASSLPGGHTDTQYFGPGTRLTVL.

The CDR3 DNA follows: TGCAGCGTTGAAACGCGGCGACAGGGGGCTCGGGAGCAGTACTTC. It specifies CSVETRRQGAREQYF. The gene calls are TRBV29-1 and TRBJ2-7, with 10 bases identical to TRBD1. V lost 2 bases to trimming and J lost 7 bases; unmatched junction nucleotides: 11. This CDR3 comprises 15 residues. Germline-derived CDR1 and CDR2 are SQVTM and ANQGSEA.

The rearrangement links TRBV5-1 to TRBJ1-2, with D possibly TRBD1 on 5 matching bases. The V end was cut by 4 bases, the J end by 8 bases, with 15 bases between. The CDR3 spans 13 residues. The germline V gene encodes CDR1 SGHRS and CDR2 YFSETQ. This CDR3 is CASSTGDQRGYTF. DNA of the CDR3: TGCGCCAGCAGCACCGGGGACCAGCGGGGCTACACCTTC. Filled out from reference TRBV5-1 and TRBJ1-2, the complete variable domain reads KAGVTQTPRYLIKTRGQQVTLSCSPISGHRSVSWYQQTPGQGLQFLFEYFSETQRNKGNFPGRFSGRQFSNSRSEMNVSTLELGDSALYLCASSTGDQRGYTFGSGTRLTVV.

This clonotype was observed a few times. The gene calls are TRBV9 and TRBJ2-7; 7 bases agree with TRBD2. Per the germline V gene, CDR1 is SGDLS and CDR2 is YYNGEE. Unmatched junction bases numbered 1, after V lost 1 base and J lost 3 bases. This CDR3 region has 13 residues. The CDR3 DNA is TGTGCCAGCAGCGTATCTAGCGGCTACGAGCAGTACTTC. Its protein is CASSVSSGYEQYF.

This clonotype was recorded a few times. The rearrangement uses TRBV5-1 and TRBJ1-1; unclear D gene. V was cut by 2 bases and J by 5 bases, with 13 bases left in between. The CDR3 consists of 14 residues. Germline V gives CDR1 SGHRS, CDR2 YFSETQ. This chain's CDR3 is CASSFTQRDTEAFF. In nucleotides, the CDR3 is TGCGCCAGCAGCTTCACCCAAAGGGATACTGAAGCTTTCTTT.

A few counts support this clonotype. V and J are TRBV20-1 and TRBJ1-6; D not resolved. Trimming stripped 0 bases from V and 9 bases from J, with 12 bases between. CDR3 size: 14 residues. Germline-derived CDR1 and CDR2 are DFQATT and SNEGSKA (reference sequence). The DNA of the CDR3 is TGCAGTGCTAGAGATCGTCCCGCGGGTTCACCCCTCCACTTT. The encoded protein is CSARDRPAGSPLHF.

The chain uses TRBV28 and TRBJ2-7; 7 nucleotides agree with TRBD1. Germline V gene sequence: CDR1 MDHEN, CDR2 SYDVKM. V lost 7 bases to trimming and J lost 3 bases; unmatched junction nucleotides: 9. This CDR3 region has 14 residues. The CDR3 DNA follows: TGTGCCAGCACCAAAGGTGGGACAGTCTACGAGCAGTACTTC. Translated, it gives CASTKGGTVYEQYF.

CDR3 loop: CAISVTGNEQFF. The CDR3 region has the DNA TGTGCCATCAGCGTTACAGGGAATGAGCAGTTCTTC. The rearrangement uses TRBV10-3 and TRBJ2-1, with a tentative D call TRBD1 (6 bases). The CDR3 consists of 12 residues. Trimming cost V 6 bases and J 7 bases, with 10 bases left between them. The germline CDR1 and CDR2 sequences are ENHRY and SYGVKD.